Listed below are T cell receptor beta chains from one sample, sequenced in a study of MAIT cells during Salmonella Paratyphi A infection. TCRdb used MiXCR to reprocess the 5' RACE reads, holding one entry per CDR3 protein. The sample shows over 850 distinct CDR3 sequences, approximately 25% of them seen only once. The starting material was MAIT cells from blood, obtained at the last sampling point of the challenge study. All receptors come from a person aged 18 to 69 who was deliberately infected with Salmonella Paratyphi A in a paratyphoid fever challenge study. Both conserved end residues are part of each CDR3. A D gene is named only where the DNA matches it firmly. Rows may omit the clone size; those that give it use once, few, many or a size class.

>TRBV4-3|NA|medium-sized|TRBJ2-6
CASSQETGSGANVLTF
TGCGCCAGCAGCCAAGAGACAGGCTCTGGGGCCAACGTCCTGACTTTC
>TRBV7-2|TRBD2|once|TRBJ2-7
CASSFLGTSLVEQYF
TGTGCCAGCAGCTTTTTGGGGACTAGCTTGGTCGAGCAGTACTTC
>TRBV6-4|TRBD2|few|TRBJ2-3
CASSDSTSGGPDTQYF
TGTGCCAGCAGTGACTCGACTAGCGGGGGGCCAGATACGCAGTATTTT
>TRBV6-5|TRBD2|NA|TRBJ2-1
CASSASSGYNEQFF
TGTGCCAGCAGTGCCTCTAGCGGCTACAATGAGCAGTTCTTC
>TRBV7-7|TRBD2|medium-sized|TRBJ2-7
CASSWVRLASYEQYF
TGTGCTAGCAGCTGGGTCCGACTAGCGTCCTACGAGCAGTACTTC
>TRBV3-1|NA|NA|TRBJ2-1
CAGSQGLEGFSVDEQFF
TGTGCCGGCAGCCAAGGCCTGGAAGGGTTTAGCGTCGATGAGCAGTTCTTC
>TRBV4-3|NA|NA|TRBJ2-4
CASSQGADPNIQYF
TGCGCCAGCAGCCAAGGAGCAGATCCAAACATTCAGTACTTC
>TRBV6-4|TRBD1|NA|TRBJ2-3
CASSDSTGGADTQYF
TGTGCCAGCAGTGACTCGACAGGGGGGGCAGATACGCAGTATTTT
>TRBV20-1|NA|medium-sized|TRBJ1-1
CSAGGGRDTEAFF
TGCAGTGCCGGTGGGGGAAGAGACACTGAAGCTTTCTTT
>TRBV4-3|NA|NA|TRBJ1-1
CASSRTLRGTEAFF
TGCGCCAGCAGCCGGACCTTAAGGGGCACTGAAGCTTTCTTT
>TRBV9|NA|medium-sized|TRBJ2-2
CASRGGGTGELFF
TGTGCCAGCCGCGGGGGCGGCACCGGGGAGCTGTTTTTT
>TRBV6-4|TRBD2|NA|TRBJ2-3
CASSDGTSGGGTDTQYF
TGTGCCAGCAGTGACGGGACTAGCGGGGGAGGGACAGATACGCAGTATTTT
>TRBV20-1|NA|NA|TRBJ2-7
CSARDPPRGYEQYF
TGCAGTGCTAGAGATCCCCCGAGGGGGTACGAGCAGTACTTC
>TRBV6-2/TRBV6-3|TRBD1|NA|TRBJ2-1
CASEKGGEAYNEQFF
TGTGCCAGCGAAAAAGGGGGCGAAGCCTACAATGAGCAGTTCTTC
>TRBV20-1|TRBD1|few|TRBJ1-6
CSAREPTGDNSPLHF
TGCAGTGCTAGAGAGCCGACAGGGGATAATTCACCCCTCCACTTT
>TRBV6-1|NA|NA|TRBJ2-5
CASSEVGRDQETQYF
TGTGCCAGCAGTGAAGTCGGCCGTGACCAAGAGACCCAGTACTTC
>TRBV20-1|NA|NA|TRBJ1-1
CSARAGFETEAFF
TGCAGTGCTAGAGCAGGGTTTGAGACTGAAGCTTTCTTT
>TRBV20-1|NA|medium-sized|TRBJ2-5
CSAREEGGWAETQYF
TGCAGTGCTAGAGAAGAGGGGGGGTGGGCAGAGACCCAGTACTTC
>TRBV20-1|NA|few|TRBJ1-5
CSARDTENQPQHF
TGCAGTGCTAGAGACACAGAGAATCAGCCCCAGCATTTT
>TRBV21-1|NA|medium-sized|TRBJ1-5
CASSKVSPEWDQPQHF
TGTGCCAGCAGCAAAGTGTCACCCGAGTGGGATCAGCCCCAGCATTTT
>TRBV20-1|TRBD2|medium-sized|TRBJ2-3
CSARDLAAGDTDTQYF
TGCAGTGCTAGAGATCTCGCGGCGGGGGACACAGATACGCAGTATTTT
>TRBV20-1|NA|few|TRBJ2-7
CSARDPASDYEQYF
TGCAGTGCTAGAGATCCGGCTAGCGACTACGAGCAGTACTTC
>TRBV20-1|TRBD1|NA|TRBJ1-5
CSAAPSGQGRNQPKHW
TGCAGTGCTGCACCGTCTGGACAGGGAAGGAATCAGCCCAAGCATTGG
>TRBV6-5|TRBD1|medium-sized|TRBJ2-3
CASSYGTGETDTQYF
TGTGCCAGCAGTTACGGGACAGGGGAAACAGATACGCAGTATTTT